The clone carrying this TCR beta chain was seen repeatedly, ten times or more. Its antigen is undetermined. This entry is derived from a study of T cells after yellow fever vaccination. Study overall: Preparing low-cell-number fractions relied on SMART-Seq v4 Ultra Low Input. Study-wide findings and caveats: The booster saw the reappearance of most primary-vaccination clones (approximately 96% CD4, almost 90% CD8). Contamination of FACS-sorted repertoires by abundant clonotypes from the bulk population could occur.

5'RACE template switching added a universal primer site and UMIs to TCR cDNA. One entry per CDR3 protein results from TCRdb running MiXCR on the 5' RACE reads. The table includes around 310,000 distinct CDR3 sequences, approximately 4% detected once. The CDR3 length is 12 residues. Trimming stripped 2 bases from V and 2 bases from J, with 6 bases between. Germline V lookup: CDR1 DFQATT, CDR2 SNEGSKA (reference sequence). The specimen was PBMCs, collected 15 days after the yellow fever booster vaccination. This chain connects TRBV20-1 to TRBJ1-1; D is unresolved. This clonotype originated in a man younger than 35 who received the YFV17D yellow fever vaccine. CDR3 region: CSARQLNTEAFF. In DNA form, the CDR3 reads TGCAGTGCTAGACAGCTCAACACTGAAGCTTTCTTT.